This TCR beta chain derives from a study of shared clonotypes between healthy human individuals. Study context: The plates for each donor numbered three CD4 naive, three CD4 memory, two CD8 naive and one CD8 memory. Whole-study findings and limits: The authors sampled blood alone, and tissue repertoires likely differ. Deeper or shallower sequencing was expected to change how clonotypes are shared among donors. Incompleteness in sorted-subset sequencing, despite large depth, was shown by rarefaction.

A remark on this clone: The target antigen is unknown.

The repertoire was sequenced with immunoSEQ multiplex PCR; TCRdb's copy has only in-frame clones and lacks some. The table includes 2 million or so clones, approximately 95% detected once. CDR1 SGDLS and CDR2 YYNGEE come from the germline V gene. The CDR3 runs 13 residues. With 0 bases removed from V and 5 bases from J, the gap between germline ends came to 8 bases. CD8 cells classed as naive were CD45RO-negative and positively selected for CCR7, excluding terminally differentiated effector memory CD45RA+ cells. Sample: naive CD8+ T cells sorted from blood. The chain couples TRBV9 to TRBJ2-5; D call uncertain. This TCR was sampled from a man younger than 35 in good health. The CDR3 DNA follows: TGTGCCAGCAGCGTAGCTACGGAGGAGACCCAGTACTTC. This codes for CASSVATEETQYF.